This T cell receptor beta chain was identified during a study of blood T cell repertoires in COVID-19. Overall study: Both acute and convalescent COVID-19 samples were obtained from the United States, Italy and Spain. T cells, B-cell-depleted T cells, or PBMCs provided the cDNA or gDNA that served as material.

J was trimmed by 0 bases and V by 10 bases; bases with no gene match: 8. The CDR3 consists of 14 residues. Germline-derived CDR1 and CDR2 are SEHNR and FQNEAQ (reference sequence). Original processing notes: Amplifying reference gene primers gave estimates of nucleated cell counts. Measured with immunoSEQ multiplex PCR; TCRdb has only the in-frame clones, and not every one. That table is the source of V, J and clone size, and D and trimming were worked out from the DNA. Among about 110,000 clones, roughly 86% were seen once, and the ten largest hold under 5%. The J gene is TRBJ1-2, the V gene TRBV7-9, with TRBD1 matching 7 bases. The receptor comes from a man aged 35 to 55 with acute or convalescent COVID-19. Specimen: peripheral blood. The CDR3 sequence: CANEGQDANYGYTF. CDR3 DNA sequence: TGTGCCAACGAAGGACAGGACGCTAACTATGGCTACACCTTC.